These 21 T cell receptor beta chains were sequenced from one sample in a study of follicular helper T cells after annual influenza vaccination. Profiled with immunoSEQ multiplex PCR; TCRdb holds only in-frame clones, not every one. The sample contains some 10,000 clones, roughly 80% of which appear only once. The sample in question was CXCR5- memory CD4+ T cells sorted from blood, obtained 6 weeks after influenza vaccination. Source of these receptors: an adult who received the influenza vaccine.

The gene calls are TRBV5-1 and TRBJ2-5, with a weak D call TRBD1 (6 bases). The CDR3 has 15 amino acids. V dropped 0 bases and J dropped 3 bases, with 12 bases sitting between them. The germline CDR1 and CDR2 sequences are SGHRS and YFSETQ. DNA of the CDR3: TGCGCCAGCAGCTTGGCCGGACAGTGGGAAGAGACCCAGTACTTC. Its translation is CASSLAGQWEETQYF.

This chain joins TRBV28 and TRBJ2-4; a possible D gene is TRBD1 (6 bases). Germline loops: CDR1 MDHEN, CDR2 SYDVKM. The length of the CDR3 is 14 residues. With 3 bases removed from V and 8 bases from J, the gap between germline ends came to 14 bases. Written as DNA, the CDR3 is TGTGCCAGCAGTTTGGCAGGGGAGTTGGACATTCAGTACTTC. This gives the protein CASSLAGELDIQYF. The entire variable domain, with the rest obtained from reference TRBV28 and TRBJ2-4, is as follows: DVKVTQSSRYLVKRTGEKVFLECVQDMDHENMFWYRQDPGLGLRLIYFSYDVKMKEKGDIPEGYSVSREKKERFSLILESASTNQTSMYLCASSLAGELDIQYFGAGTRLSVL.

The J gene is TRBJ1-5, the V gene TRBV11-2, with 8 bases lining up with TRBD1. Germline CDR1 reads SGHAT; CDR2 reads FQNNGV. The CDR3 is made up of 14 amino acids. With 0 bases clipped from V and 12 bases from J, the junction kept 7 bases outside the gene matches. CDR3 bases: TGTGCCAGCAGCTTAGATTCGGCAGGGGGCGGCCAGCATTTT. It codes for CASSLDSAGGGQHF.

As for this clone: A junction boundary mismatches the germline segment, possibly from a read error. The rearrangement joins TRBV7-2 to TRBJ2-7; unclear D gene. The CDR3 loop spans 14 amino acids. Germline lookup yields CDR1 SGHTA and CDR2 FQGNSA. CDR3 DNA sequence: TGCGCCAGCAGCCAAACTACAGCGAACGGCGAGCAGTACTTC. Protein product: CASSQTTANGEQYF.

This chain links TRBV20-1 with TRBJ1-1; D may be TRBD1 (5 bases). The CDR3 runs 11 residues. V was trimmed by 7 bases and J by 11 bases, leaving 17 bases between them. CDR1 DFQATT and CDR2 SNEGSKA come from the germline V gene (reference sequence). The CDR3 spells CSVEGRIAAFF. The CDR3 DNA sequence: TGCAGTGTAGAGGGGCGTATCGCGGCTTTCTTT.

The J gene is TRBJ2-7, the V gene TRBV5-1; 12 bases align to TRBD2. The junction had 9 bases not matched to a gene; V was cut back by 4 bases and J by 4 bases. The CDR3 spans 16 residues. The germline V gene encodes CDR1 SGHRS and CDR2 YFSETQ. The CDR3 reads CASSPRLAGDLYEQYF. CDR3 sequence (DNA): TGCGCCAGCAGCCCAAGACTAGCGGGGGATCTATACGAGCAGTACTTC.

This clone turned up a few times. The V and J genes are TRBV2 and TRBJ2-2; D possibly corresponds to TRBD2 (5 bases). Trimming shortened V by 9 bases and J by 2 bases, and 13 bases separated the two germline ends. This CDR3 region has 14 residues. The germline V gene encodes CDR1 SNHLY and CDR2 FYNNEI. For the CDR3, the DNA is TGTGCCAGTAATAGACTAATAAACACCGGGGAGCTGTTTTTT. It yields the protein CASNRLINTGELFF.

J is TRBJ2-7 and V is TRBV11-2; the match to TRBD2 covers 11 bases. The ends lost 4 bases at V and 0 bases at J; junction bases unmatched: 2. The CDR3 runs 15 residues. CDR1 and CDR2 (germline): SGHAT, FQNNGV. CDR3: CASSSTSGSSYEQYF. CDR3 in DNA: TGTGCCAGCAGCTCCACTAGCGGGAGCTCCTACGAGCAGTACTTC. The full variable domain, with the rest looked up from reference TRBV11-2 and TRBJ2-7, is EAGVAQSPRYKIIEKRQSVAFWCNPISGHATLYWYQQILGQGPKLLIQFQNNGVVDDSQLPKDRFSAERLKGVDSTLKIQPAKLEDSAVYLCASSSTSGSSYEQYFGPGTRLTVT.

A remark on this clone: Germline and junction disagree at one end, which may indicate a read error. The J gene is TRBJ2-3, the V gene TRBV6-5; D remains ambiguous. CDR3 length: 15 amino acids. Germline V gene data show CDR1 as MNHEY and CDR2 as SVGAGI. CDR3 in DNA: TGTGCCAGCAGTCCTTACACCATCCGCACAGATACGCAGTGTTTT. Its protein product is CASSPYTIRTDTQCF.

The V call is TRBV19, the J call TRBJ1-1; D is unresolved. The CDR3 runs to 16 residues. In germline, CDR1 is LNHDA, CDR2 SQIVND (reference sequence). The germline V and J ends were trimmed by 5 bases and 0 bases, with 16 bases remaining between them. CDR3 sequence: CASSPVIATVNTEAFF. Here the CDR3 DNA reads TGTGCCAGTAGTCCGGTGATAGCCACGGTGAACACTGAAGCTTTCTTT.

The V gene is TRBV28, the J gene TRBJ1-1; D call uncertain. The V and J ends lost 3 bases and 0 bases respectively, with 8 bases between them. This CDR3 has 14 amino acids. Germline CDR1 MDHEN, CDR2 SYDVKM. CDR3 sequence (DNA): TGTGCCAGCAGTTTTGGGCAATTGAACACTGAAGCTTTCTTT. As protein: CASSFGQLNTEAFF.

This chain links TRBV28 with TRBJ2-7; no reliable D call. Germline lookup yields CDR1 MDHEN and CDR2 SYDVKM. This CDR3 contains 14 residues. V gave up 6 bases and J gave up 6 bases, with 18 bases separating them. CDR3 sequence: CASSSNQLSLEQYF. The CDR3 region has the DNA TGTGCCAGCAGCTCGAATCAACTCTCCCTCGAGCAGTACTTC. Complete variable domain (other parts from reference TRBV28 and TRBJ2-7): DVKVTQSSRYLVKRTGEKVFLECVQDMDHENMFWYRQDPGLGLRLIYFSYDVKMKEKGDIPEGYSVSREKKERFSLILESASTNQTSMYLCASSSNQLSLEQYFGPGTRLTVT.

This clone came up a few times. The chain uses TRBV28 and TRBJ2-7, with TRBD2 as a possible D gene (5 bases). CDR3 length: 12 residues. Germline V CDR1 and CDR2: MDHEN, SYDVKM. The V end lost 7 bases, the J end lost 3 bases, and 10 bases lay between the germline ends. In nucleotides, the CDR3 is TGTGCCAGCACCACGAGGGTCTACGAGCAGTACTTC. It is translated as CASTTRVYEQYF.

The chain carries TRBV7-2 and TRBJ1-5, with a weak D call TRBD1 (5 bases). The CDR3 has 14 residues. V dropped 1 base and J dropped 6 bases, with 10 bases sitting between them. Germline values: CDR1 SGHTA, CDR2 FQGNSA. Here the CDR3 DNA reads TGTGCCAGCAGCTTAGGCGGGGGGTCTCAGCCCCAGCATTTT. Translated: CASSLGGGSQPQHF.

V usage is TRBV28 and J usage is TRBJ2-5, with D perhaps matching TRBD1 (5 bases). This CDR3 comprises 16 residues. In germline, CDR1 is MDHEN, CDR2 SYDVKM. The V end lost 2 bases, the J end lost 0 bases, and 13 bases lay between the germline ends. The CDR3 DNA follows: TGTGCCAGCAGTTTAATAGGCTCAGGGTACCAAGAGACCCAGTACTTC. Translation gives CASSLIGSGYQETQYF.

The rearrangement links TRBV7-2 to TRBJ2-7; 11 nucleotides align to TRBD2. The ends lost 1 base at V and 0 bases at J; junction bases unmatched: 5. The CDR3 is made up of 17 amino acids. Germline V lookup: CDR1 SGHTA, CDR2 FQGNSA. The CDR3 nucleotides read TGTGCCAGCAGCTTAGTAGCGGGAGGGAGGAGCTCCTACGAGCAGTACTTC. Its translation: CASSLVAGGRSSYEQYF.

The rearrangement joins TRBV7-3 to TRBJ2-7; TRBD2 matches 7 bases. V lost 1 base and J lost 5; bases outside the gene matches: 5. The CDR3 totals 14 residues. Germline V lookup: CDR1 SGHTA, CDR2 FQGTGA. The CDR3 DNA reads as TGTGCCAGCAGCTTAATGGGAGGGTCCGACGAGCAGTACTTC. Its protein product is CASSLMGGSDEQYF.

The chain combines TRBV7-8 with TRBJ1-2; D remains ambiguous. Trimming pared 5 bases from V and 8 bases from J, leaving 21 bases between. The CDR3 is 15 amino acids. The germline CDR1 and CDR2 sequences are SGHVS and FQNEAQ. CDR3 nucleotides: TGTGCCAGCAGCCCATCCCACACAGCGCCTTCCGGCTACACCTTC. It encodes CASSPSHTAPSGYTF.

This chain joins TRBV15 and TRBJ1-4; no reliable D call. This CDR3 is 14 amino acids long. Germline V gives CDR1 LNHNV, CDR2 YYDKDF (reference sequence). Trimming pared 0 bases from V and 8 bases from J, leaving 10 bases between. The CDR3 bases are TGTGCCACCAGCAGAGATTGGGTTAGGGAAAAACTGTTTTTT. Its translation: CATSRDWVREKLFF.

The V gene is TRBV5-1, the J gene TRBJ2-7; TRBD1 might be the D (6 bases). Germline loops: CDR1 SGHRS, CDR2 YFSETQ. V was shortened by 0 bases and J by 6 bases, with 10 bases between the two germline ends. The CDR3 length is 13 residues. The CDR3 coding sequence is TGCGCCAGCAGCTTGGAAGGGGGAACCGAGCAGTACTTC. It is translated as CASSLEGGTEQYF.

This chain connects TRBV6-1 to TRBJ1-5; a weak D match, TRBD1 (6 bases). Germline assignment: CDR1 MNHNS and CDR2 SASEGT. The CDR3 consists of 13 residues. V was pared by 2 bases and J by 7 bases, with 9 bases between. CDR3 protein: CASSETGHQPQHF. The CDR3 DNA reads TGTGCCAGCAGTGAAACAGGGCACCAGCCCCAGCATTTT.